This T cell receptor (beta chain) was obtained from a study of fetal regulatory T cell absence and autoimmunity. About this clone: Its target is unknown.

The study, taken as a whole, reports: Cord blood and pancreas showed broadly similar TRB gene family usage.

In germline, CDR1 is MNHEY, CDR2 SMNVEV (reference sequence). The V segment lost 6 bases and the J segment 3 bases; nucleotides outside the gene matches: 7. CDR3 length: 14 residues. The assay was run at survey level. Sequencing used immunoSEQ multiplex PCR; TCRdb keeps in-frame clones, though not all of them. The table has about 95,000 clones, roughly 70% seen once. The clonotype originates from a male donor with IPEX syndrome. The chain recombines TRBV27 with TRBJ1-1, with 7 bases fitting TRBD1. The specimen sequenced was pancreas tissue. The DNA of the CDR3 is TGTGCCAGCAGGGTGGACAGGTTCGACACTGAAGCTTTCTTT. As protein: CASRVDRFDTEAFF.